This T cell receptor beta chain derives from a study of cytomegalovirus exposure and HLA in healthy donors (dated by TCRdb to the late 2010s). In the study overall: In an earlier analysis of fewer than 750 of the donors, 250 to 350 Gb of sequence data and approximately 120 million unique TCR beta sequences from 180 million or so T cells were reported. Among approximately 370 genotyped donors of the cohort, an average of around 250,000 unique TCR beta nucleotide sequences was sequenced per donor, of which roughly 17% were non-productive. The number of donors typed differed by locus, with 629-630 for A, B, C, DRB1 and DQB1, roughly 520 for DQA1, 600 to 610 for DPA1, and around 450 for DPB1. The later analysis used no new phenotypic data to find candidate immune exposures, relying instead on TCR beta sequences and their occurrence across donors. Several DR-DQ haplotypes were treated as single units for association and clustering because of strong linkage in the cohort. An earlier analysis of about 620 of the donors applied high-throughput TCR beta sequencing to assess whether each TCR beta V gene segment acted as functional or pseudogenic. The T cell repertoires of 700 or so subjects were profiled by immunosequencing and related to cytomegalovirus serostatus. The study combined high-throughput TCR immunosequencing, statistical association of individual TCRs with disease status, and machine learning to predict cytomegalovirus infection status. All discovery cohort repertoires had been generated using a single sequencing platform. Class I and class II HLA loci were covered by the typing at four-digit resolution. A later analysis re-examined previously published TCR beta repertoires from more than 550 donors and added high-resolution HLA genotyping to investigate patterns of TCR occurrence. Of the roughly 400 genotyped donors, 81% fell in the genetic ancestry cluster associated with self-reported Caucasian donors. Donor age, sex, ethnicity and CMV serostatus were compiled alongside the repertoire data. The study was designed to test whether signatures of past pathogen exposure could be identified by cataloging public T cell receptors. An early release covering roughly 600 HLA-typed donors comprised roughly 300 gigabases of sequencing data and roughly 86 million unique TCR sequences. In addition to the first cohort of roughly 700 subjects, a separate validation cohort of under 150 different subjects was used. Genome-wide SNP genotypes for about 65% of the roughly 670 donors were used in a later genetic analysis, which treated that subset as a discovery cohort.

The cohort was made up of 500 to 800 healthy bone marrow donors. All cohort members were sampled while nominally healthy, although unrecorded immune exposures were likely present. The donor tested CMV seronegative and was one of the 352 seronegative cohort members. Each donor provided a peripheral blood sample, and peripheral blood mononuclear cells were used for TCR beta sequencing. Genomic DNA was extracted from the blood cell samples with the Qiagen DNeasy Blood Extraction Kit. With respect to this clone: The clone's antigen remains unknown. Base qualities are not recorded, but no much larger clone differs from it by a single base.

The CDR3 starts with the cysteine, ends with the phenylalanine, and has 13 residues. The read is trimmed to its CDR3 DNA, 39 bases read in frame from base 1. V ends up 6 bases short and J 10 bases short, with an unmatched junction base count of 9. CDR1 MDHEN and CDR2 SYDVKM were looked up in the germline V gene. Overall study outcomes, separate from this receptor: The classifier was reported to diagnose cytomegalovirus status with high specificity and sensitivity in both the original and validation cohorts. Assigning TCR associations to individual alleles was difficult when HLA alleles, especially DR and DQ, strongly co-occurred. A total of 150 to 200 TCR beta chains were listed by the study as associated with cytomegalovirus. Immune exposure information for the cohort was limited to CMV serostatus. Compared with the roughly 700-donor mean, donors in an Asian-associated ancestry cluster had fewer N-insertions in productive TCRs, according to a later genetic analysis. A further reported finding was that TCR beta sequences accurately predicted the HLA-A and HLA-B alleles for most subjects in the first cohort. Because counts were too low, some 16 rarely observed V segments, including chromosome 9 orphons, were excluded from the earlier analysis of several hundred of the donors. A few of the identified cytomegalovirus-associated TCR beta chains were confirmed in vitro to be specific for cytomegalovirus antigens. The authors suggested that the approach could potentially be extended to other disease states and immunological phenotypes. A later analysis reported that several top co-occurrence clusters appeared linked to parvovirus B19, influenza, CMV and Epstein-Barr virus. The sequencing pipeline was judged likely to have produced a cluster of highly shared sequence variants as a technical artifact. Because some donors lacked HLA typing at each locus, the association tests relied only on the typed subset. According to a later analysis, most CMV-associated TCR beta chains appeared to be HLA-restricted, and the HLA associations seemed to be driven largely by CMV exposure. An association between a missense DCLRE1C variant and V-gene and J-gene trimming of TCR beta chains was found in a later genetic analysis and replicated in an independent cohort. An earlier analysis of approximately 590 of the donors showed that most TCR beta V segments appeared in productive rearrangements either about 87% or about 30% of the time, which broadly matched IMGT annotations. Because the 87-base-pair reads could not distinguish some IMGT-functional V segments, including TRBV6-2 and TRBV6-3, those segments were excluded. According to a later analysis, TCR association rates differed among HLA loci, with DRB1 alleles showing the most associated TCRs and HLA-C alleles showing the fewest. A later analysis found that HLA-associated TCR beta chains were more clonally expanded and had lower generation probabilities than equally common non-associated chains. Presence/absence analyses assumed roughly uniform sequencing depth across donors, an assumption that may not hold. Linkage disequilibrium might explain the correlated functional status among segregating V segments, but an unknown experimental factor could not be ruled out. In this cohort, only TCR beta chains were sequenced, and detectable features were limited by the absence of alpha or paired-chain data. A later analysis associated about 17,000 TCR beta sequences with specific HLA alleles at a false discovery rate of 0.05. Most TCR sequences were seen in very few donors, while some public TCRs were found in many individuals.

Library prep was done by the immunoSEQ multiplex PCR assay. The multiplex PCR relied on a mix of 60 forward primers for TCR Vbeta segments and 13 reverse primers for TCR Jbeta segments. The CDR3 region of rearranged TCR beta genes was amplified from genomic DNA with a multiplex PCR assay. The Illumina HiSeq System was used to sequence the amplified TCR beta libraries as 87-base-pair reads. The published analysis was carried out like this. In a later analysis, about 80 million unique TCR beta chains were counted across the approximately 620 repertoires, and roughly 10 million of these chains were shared by at least two donors. A nearest-neighbor algorithm error-corrected the raw reads and collapsed the reads into unique sequences, merging closely related sequences to remove PCR and sequencing errors. CDR3 sequences were aligned to IMGT reference sequences to assign V, D and J gene segments. For a sequence to be retained, at least a six-nucleotide match to both a V gene segment and a J gene segment was required. Rearrangements were classified as productive when the CDR3 lacked stop codons and remained in frame with V and J, and all other rearrangements were classified as non-productive. CDR3 was defined by IMGT convention, running from the second conserved V-encoded cysteine to the conserved J-encoded phenylalanine. Sequences without an unambiguous match to a single V gene segment were excluded from the earlier analysis of 450 to 650 of the donors. An earlier analysis of some 610 of the donors called V segments functional above 56.7% productive rearrangements and segregating when the between-donor standard deviation exceeded 5%. To diagnose cytomegalovirus status from the catalog of TCR beta chain sequences, a statistical classification framework was built. In a later analysis, V and J genes were assigned by comparing TCR nucleotide sequences against IMGT/GENE-DB human TR gene sequences. A later analysis assigned CDR3 sequences and most-parsimonious VDJ recombination scenarios with the TCRdist pipeline. In a later analysis, each TCR beta chain was defined by its CDR3 amino acid sequence together with its V-gene family, and reads lacking a unique V-gene family were excluded. To address suspected cross-contamination and a sequencing artifact, a later analysis removed 550 to 750 highly shared, low-generation-probability nucleotide sequences. In a later analysis, a clonal expansion index for each public chain was calculated from normalized within-repertoire ranks of inferred template counts. In a later analysis, generation probabilities were computed using a VDJ recombination model fitted to out-of-frame rearrangements, and the results were checked against IGoR. In a later analysis, TCR-TCR, TCR-HLA and TCR-CMV co-occurrence was scored with hypergeometric tests, and a repertoire-size bias correction was applied to TCR pairs. False discovery rates were estimated in a later analysis by permuting HLA or CMV assignments 20 times. A later analysis grouped co-occurring TCRs with DBSCAN, adding TCRdist sequence similarity when clustering within HLA-allele-positive subsets. Repertoires with fewer than 30,000 or more than 120,000 public chains were left out of co-occurrence clustering, as were about 5 repertoires with anomalous nucleotide sharing. The immuneACCESS repertoire file appears here via TCRdb, limited to in-frame rearrangements. These files lack a portion of the clones; in checked studies, under half of the deficit traces to unresolved V genes, and the cause of the others is not known. That table is the source of V, J and clone size, and D and trimming were worked out from the DNA. For this sample there are over 150,000 clones; roughly 79% appear just once. Clones ranked in the top ten supply around 1.3% of the sample.

This sequence uses TRBV28 and TRBJ2-1; 7 central bases correspond to TRBD2. The source is a woman in her forties or fifties in good health and CMV-seronegative. Sequenced: PBMCs. CDR3 protein: CASRPSGHVEQFF. The nucleotide sequence reads as follows: TGTGCCAGCAGGCCTAGCGGCCACGTCGAGCAGTTCTTC.